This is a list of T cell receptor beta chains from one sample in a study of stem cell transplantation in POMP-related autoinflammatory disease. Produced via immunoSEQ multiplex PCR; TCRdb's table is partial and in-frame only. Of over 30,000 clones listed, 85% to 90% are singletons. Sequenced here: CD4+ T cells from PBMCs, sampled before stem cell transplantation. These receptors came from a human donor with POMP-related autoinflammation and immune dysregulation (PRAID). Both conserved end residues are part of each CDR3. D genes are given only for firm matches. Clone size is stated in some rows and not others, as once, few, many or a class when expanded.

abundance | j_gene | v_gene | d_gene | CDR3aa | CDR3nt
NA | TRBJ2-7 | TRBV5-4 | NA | CASSLARGGASYEQYF | TGTGCCAGCAGCTTGGCCAGGGGGGGGGCGTCCTACGAGCAGTACTTC
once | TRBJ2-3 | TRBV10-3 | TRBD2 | CAISDSGRAPTDTQYF | TGTGCCATCAGTGATAGCGGGAGGGCCCCCACAGATACGCAGTATTTT
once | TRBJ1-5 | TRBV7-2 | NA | CASSFRGGQPQHF | TGTGCCAGCAGCTTCCGGGGCGGGCAGCCCCAGCATTTT
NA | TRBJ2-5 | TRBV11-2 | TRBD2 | CASSTYGRLAGYQETQYF | TGTGCCAGCAGCACGTACGGACGGCTAGCGGGGTACCAAGAGACCCAGTACTTC
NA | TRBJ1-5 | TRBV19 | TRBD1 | CASSIDDRGASQPQHF | TGTGCCAGTAGTATAGATGACAGGGGGGCGAGTCAGCCCCAGCATTTT
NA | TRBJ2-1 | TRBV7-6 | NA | CASSYSPGTEQFF | TGTGCCAGCAGCTACTCCCCCGGGACAGAGCAGTTCTTC
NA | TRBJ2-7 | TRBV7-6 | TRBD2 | CASSFAPRLAGGLEQYF | TGTGCCAGCAGCTTTGCCCCTCGACTAGCGGGAGGGCTCGAGCAGTACTTC
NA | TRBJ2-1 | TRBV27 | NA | CASSPATPSSYNEQFF | TGTGCCAGCAGTCCCGCCACCCCAAGCTCCTACAATGAGCAGTTCTTC
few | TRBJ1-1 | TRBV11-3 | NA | CASSLERDTEAFF | TGTGCCAGCAGCTTGGAGCGGGACACTGAAGCTTTCTTT
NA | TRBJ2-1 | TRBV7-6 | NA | CASSLGLSSYNEQFF | TGTGCCAGCAGCTTAGGCTTAAGCTCCTACAATGAGCAGTTCTTC
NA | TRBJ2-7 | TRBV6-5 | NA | CASSPSGHLGEQYF | TGTGCCAGCAGTCCTTCGGGACACCTGGGCGAGCAGTACTTC
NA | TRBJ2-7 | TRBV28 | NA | CASSSPASGGAEQYF | TGTGCCAGCAGTTCCCCCGCGTCGGGGGGCGCGGAGCAGTACTTC
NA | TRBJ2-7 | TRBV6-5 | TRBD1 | CASSRHDRGSYEQYF | TGTGCCAGCAGTCGCCACGACAGGGGCTCCTACGAGCAGTACTTC
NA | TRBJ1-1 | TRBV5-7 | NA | CASSSSLNTEAFF | TGTGCCAGCAGCTCTAGCCTGAACACTGAAGCTTTCTTT
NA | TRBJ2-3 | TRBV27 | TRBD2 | CASSQYPGTNPNTQYF | TGTGCCAGCAGTCAATACCCGGGGACTAACCCCAATACGCAGTATTTT
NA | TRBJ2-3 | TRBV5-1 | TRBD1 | CASSLGDSSTDTQYF | TGCGCCAGCAGCTTGGGGGACAGTTCCACAGATACGCAGTATTTT
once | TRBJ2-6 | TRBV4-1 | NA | CASSQGLGRDLSGANVLTF | TGCGCCAGCAGCCAAGGGTTAGGCAGGGACCTCTCTGGGGCCAACGTCCTGACTTTC
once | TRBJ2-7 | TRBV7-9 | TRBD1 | CASSLGTDSSYEQYF | TGTGCCAGCAGCTTGGGGACAGACTCCTCCTACGAGCAGTACTTC
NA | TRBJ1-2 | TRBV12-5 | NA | CASGLSRTNYGYTF | TGTGCTAGTGGTTTGAGCAGGACTAACTATGGCTACACCTTC
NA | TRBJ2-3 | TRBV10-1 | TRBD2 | CASSYGLAGTSTDTQYF | TGCGCCAGCAGCTACGGACTAGCGGGAACTAGCACAGATACGCAGTATTTT
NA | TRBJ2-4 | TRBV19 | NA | CASSIIGSWKNIQYF | TGTGCCAGTAGTATAATCGGGTCATGGAAAAACATTCAGTACTTC
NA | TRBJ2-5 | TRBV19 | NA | CASSIAGLETQYF | TGTGCCAGTAGTATAGCAGGGCTGGAGACCCAGTACTTC
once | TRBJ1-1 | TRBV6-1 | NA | CASSEAGGRAFF | TGTGCCAGCAGTGAAGCGGGAGGGCGAGCTTTCTTT
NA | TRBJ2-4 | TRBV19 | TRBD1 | CASSMGPGAGGPKNIQYF | TGTGCCAGTAGTATGGGGCCGGGGGCAGGGGGCCCCAAAAACATTCAGTACTTC
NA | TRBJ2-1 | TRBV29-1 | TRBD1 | CSERKDRGFYNEQFF | TGCAGCGAACGCAAGGACAGGGGATTTTACAATGAGCAGTTCTTC
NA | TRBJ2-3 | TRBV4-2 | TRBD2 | CASSPGGRGTDTQYF | TGTGCCAGCAGCCCCGGCGGGAGGGGGACAGATACGCAGTATTTT
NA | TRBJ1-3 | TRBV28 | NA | CASSRGGQSGNTIYF | TGTGCCAGCAGTAGAGGGGGACAATCTGGAAACACCATATATTTT
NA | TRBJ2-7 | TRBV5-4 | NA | CASSFSGDEQYF | TGTGCCAGCAGCTTTTCCGGGGACGAGCAGTACTTC
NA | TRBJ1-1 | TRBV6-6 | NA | CASGKTEAFF | TGTGCCAGCGGAAAGACTGAAGCTTTCTTT
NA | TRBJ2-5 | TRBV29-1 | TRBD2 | CSIGLAGELETQYF | TGCAGCATTGGACTAGCGGGAGAGTTGGAGACCCAGTACTTC
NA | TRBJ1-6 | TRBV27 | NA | CASNLAGKGSPLHF | TGTGCCAGCAACCTAGCGGGTAAAGGTTCACCCCTCCACTTT
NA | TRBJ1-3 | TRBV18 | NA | CASSQGPGNTIYF | TGTGCCAGCTCACAGGGGCCTGGAAACACCATATATTTT
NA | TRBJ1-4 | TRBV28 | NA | CASSAGRSEKLFF | TGTGCCAGCAGTGCTGGGCGGAGTGAAAAACTGTTTTTT
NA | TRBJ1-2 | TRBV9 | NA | CASSVSQTYTEGGYTF | TGTGCCAGCAGCGTAAGCCAAACTTACACGGAAGGGGGCTACACCTTC
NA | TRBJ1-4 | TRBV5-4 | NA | CASSSDSATNEKLFF | TGTGCCAGCAGCTCTGACAGCGCAACTAATGAAAAACTGTTTTTT
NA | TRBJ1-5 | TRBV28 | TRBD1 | CASSPTGQGAHQPQHF | TGTGCCAGCAGTCCTACCGGACAGGGGGCCCATCAGCCCCAGCATTTT
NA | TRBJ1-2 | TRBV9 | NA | CASSVDSRNGYTF | TGTGCCAGCAGCGTAGATTCAAGAAATGGCTACACCTTC
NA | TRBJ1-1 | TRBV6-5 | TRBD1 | CASRLAGTEEAFF | TGTGCCAGCAGACTAGCAGGGACAGAAGAAGCTTTCTTT
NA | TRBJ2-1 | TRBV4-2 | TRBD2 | CASSQEPGLADNEQFF | TGTGCCAGCAGCCAAGAGCCGGGACTAGCGGACAATGAGCAGTTCTTC
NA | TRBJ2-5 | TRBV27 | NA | CASSPSASRETQYF | TGTGCCAGCAGTCCCTCCGCTAGTCGAGAGACCCAGTACTTC
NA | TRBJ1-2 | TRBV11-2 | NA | CASSLSDSYGYTF | TGTGCCAGCAGCTTATCAGACTCCTATGGCTACACCTTC
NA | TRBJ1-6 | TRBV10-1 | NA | CASSECQPHF | TGCGCCAGCAGTGAGTGCCAGCCCCACTTT
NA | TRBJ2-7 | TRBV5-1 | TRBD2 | CASSFSILAGGYEQYF | TGCGCCAGCAGCTTTTCCATACTAGCGGGGGGTTACGAGCAGTACTTC
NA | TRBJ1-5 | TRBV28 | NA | CASSKRPSRGNQPQHF | TGTGCCAGCAGTAAACGTCCCTCCCGGGGCAATCAGCCCCAGCATTTT
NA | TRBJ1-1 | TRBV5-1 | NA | CASSLRTNEAFF | TGCGCCAGCAGCCTCAGGACAAATGAAGCTTTCTTT
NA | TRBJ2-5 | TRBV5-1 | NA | CASSFQATQETQYF | TGCGCCAGCAGCTTTCAGGCTACACAAGAGACCCAGTACTTC
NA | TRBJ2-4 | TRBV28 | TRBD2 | CASSFAGARSAKNIQYF | TGTGCCAGCAGTTTCGCGGGAGCGAGGTCAGCCAAAAACATTCAGTACTTC
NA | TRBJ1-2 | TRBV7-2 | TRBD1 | CASSLRAGGTNYGYTF | TGTGCCAGCAGCCTTAGGGCAGGGGGTACTAACTATGGCTACACCTTC
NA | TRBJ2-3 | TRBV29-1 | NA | CSVSTATRGDTQYF | TGCAGCGTTTCGACAGCCACCCGAGGGGATACGCAGTATTTT
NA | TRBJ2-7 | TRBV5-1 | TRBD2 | CASSLGSSGNYEQYF | TGCGCCAGCAGCTTGGGGTCTAGCGGGAACTACGAGCAGTACTTC
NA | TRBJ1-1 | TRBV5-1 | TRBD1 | CASSSAGGETEAFF | TGCGCCAGCAGCTCGGCAGGGGGAGAGACTGAAGCTTTCTTT